Listed below are T cell receptor beta chains from one sample, sequenced in a study of CD8 T cells in Susac syndrome. Each CDR3 protein is one row after TCRdb ran MiXCR on the immunoSEQ multiplex PCR reads. The sample carries about 69,000 distinct CDR3 sequences, about 91% recorded once. The sequencing input was CD8+ T cells from PBMCs. The receptors stem from a human donor with multiple sclerosis. The CDR3 runs from the conserved cysteine through the conserved F or W. D genes are given only for firm matches. For some rows the clone size is stated as once, few or many, or as a class when expanded; others skip it.

>TRBJ2-5|16|TRBV13|TRBD2|.
CASSLRSGGPEETQYF
TGTGCCAGCAGCTTACGGAGCGGGGGGCCGGAAGAGACCCAGTACTTC
>TRBJ2-1|12|TRBV20-1|.|once
CSAALAYNEQFF
TGCAGTGCTGCCCTGGCCTACAATGAGCAGTTCTTC
>TRBJ2-2|16|TRBV7-9|TRBD2|.
CASSFPFSGVTGELFF
TGTGCCAGCAGTTTCCCCTTTAGCGGGGTTACCGGGGAGCTGTTTTTT
>TRBJ1-5|15|TRBV4-3|.|.
CASSQDDGGNQPQHF
TGCGCCAGCAGCCAAGATGATGGCGGTAATCAGCCCCAGCATTTT
>TRBJ2-2|16|TRBV18|.|.
CASSPTPRGITGELFF
TGTGCCAGCTCACCAACACCTCGGGGCATAACCGGGGAGCTGTTTTTT
>TRBJ2-5|15|TRBV3-1|.|.
CASSQATGEEETQYF
TGTGCCAGCAGCCAAGCAACAGGGGAGGAAGAGACCCAGTACTTC
>TRBJ2-5|12|TRBV29-1|TRBD1|.
CSVGDREETQYF
TGCAGCGTTGGCGACAGGGAAGAGACCCAGTACTTC
>TRBJ2-7|16|TRBV12-3/TRBV12-4|TRBD2|.
CASSLATGLAGYEQYF
TGTGCCAGCAGTTTAGCGACGGGACTAGCGGGGTACGAGCAGTACTTC
>TRBJ2-1|13|TRBV6-5|.|few
CASSSASRNEQFF
TGTGCCAGCAGTTCCGCAAGTAGAAATGAGCAGTTCTTC
>TRBJ1-1|16|TRBV19|TRBD1|.
CASSTRPGTGYTEAFF
TGTGCCAGTAGTACACGTCCCGGGACAGGGTACACTGAAGCTTTCTTT
>TRBJ2-1|20|TRBV11-2|TRBD2|.
CASSLKGLREGLRSYNEQFF
TGTGCCAGCAGCTTAAAGGGGCTGCGGGAGGGCCTCCGCTCCTACAATGAGCAGTTCTTC
>TRBJ2-2|15|TRBV6-1|.|.
CASSEEVADTGELFF
TGTGCCAGCAGTGAAGAAGTAGCGGACACCGGGGAGCTGTTTTTT
>TRBJ2-1|17|TRBV16|.|.
CASSHFLQGNGYNEQFF
TGTGCCAGCAGCCATTTTTTACAGGGAAATGGCTACAATGAGCAGTTCTTC
>TRBJ1-6|16|TRBV28|.|.
CASSSDWVVGNSPLHF
TGTGCCAGCAGTTCGGACTGGGTGGTGGGAAATTCACCCCTCCACTTT
>TRBJ2-7|11|TRBV11-2|.|.
CASSLAWEQYF
TGTGCCAGCAGCCTCGCCTGGGAGCAGTACTTC
>TRBJ2-5|15|TRBV2|.|.
CASSENGQTAETQYF
TGTGCCAGCAGTGAAAACGGACAGACGGCAGAGACCCAGTACTTC
>TRBJ2-2|13|TRBV20-1|.|once
CSATDRNTGELFF
TGCAGCGCTACCGACAGGAACACCGGGGAGCTGTTTTTT
>TRBJ1-6|16|TRBV28|.|.
CASSLTGSSYNSPLHF
TGTGCCAGCAGTTTAACAGGCAGCTCCTATAATTCACCCCTCCACTTT
>TRBJ2-3|14|TRBV28|.|.
CASSLGQSTDTQYF
TGTGCCAGCAGTCTAGGGCAAAGCACAGATACGCAGTATTTT
>TRBJ2-7|16|TRBV5-4|TRBD1|.
CASSSDRVNYPEEQYF
TGTGCCAGCAGCTCCGACAGGGTGAACTACCCCGAAGAGCAGTACTTC
>TRBJ2-7|17|TRBV7-9|.|.
CASSYTSYPKLPYEQYF
TGTGCCAGCAGCTATACTAGCTACCCAAAACTACCCTACGAGCAGTACTTC
>TRBJ2-5|16|TRBV20-1|.|.
CSAIDRDSLYQETQYF
TGCAGTGCTATCGACCGGGACTCCCTGTACCAAGAGACCCAGTACTTC
>TRBJ1-1|11|TRBV25-1|.|.
CVLTGSPEAFF
TGTGTCCTTACGGGCAGCCCTGAAGCTTTCTTT
>TRBJ1-1|17|TRBV2|TRBD1|.
CASSEAPARGHDTEAFF
TGTGCCAGCAGTGAAGCACCGGCCAGGGGGCATGACACTGAAGCTTTCTTT
>TRBJ2-1|16|TRBV6-2/TRBV6-3|TRBD2|.
CASSYRAGGSYNEQFF
TGTGCCAGCAGTTACCGAGCGGGAGGGTCTTACAATGAGCAGTTCTTC
>TRBJ2-5|16|TRBV4-2|TRBD2|.
CASSQEAGGAPETQYF
TGTGCCAGCAGCCAAGAGGCCGGGGGGGCCCCAGAGACCCAGTACTTC
>TRBJ2-7|14|TRBV7-6|.|.
CASSLVGWENEQYF
TGTGCCAGCAGCTTAGTTGGGTGGGAAAACGAGCAGTACTTC
>TRBJ2-2|14|TRBV20-1|TRBD2|.
CSAPGLAGTGELFF
TGCAGTGCTCCCGGACTAGCGGGGACCGGGGAGCTGTTTTTT
>TRBJ2-2|14|TRBV20-1|.|.
CSASTGSRTGELFF
TGCAGTGCTAGCACAGGGAGCCGCACCGGGGAGCTGTTTTTT
>TRBJ2-3|14|TRBV5-4|TRBD1|.
CASSLGTGPDTQYF
TGTGCCAGCAGCTTGGGGACAGGGCCAGATACGCAGTATTTT
>TRBJ2-1|14|TRBV27|TRBD2|.
CASTTYAGGNEQFF
TGTGCTTCAACGACCTATGCGGGGGGCAATGAGCAGTTCTTC
>TRBJ1-2|15|TRBV7-9|.|.
CASSLDQGRTYGYTF
TGTGCCAGCAGCTTAGACCAGGGCAGGACCTATGGCTACACCTTC
>TRBJ2-3|16|TRBV3-1|TRBD2|.
CASSHLAGGSTDTQYF
TGTGCCAGCAGCCATCTAGCGGGAGGGAGCACAGATACGCAGTATTTT
>TRBJ2-3|12|TRBV19|.|.
CASSMSIDTQYF
TGTGCCAGTAGTATGTCGATCGATACGCAGTATTTT
>TRBJ1-5|15|TRBV7-2|.|.
CASSLAGISNQPQHF
TGTGCCAGCAGCTTAGCTGGGATTAGCAATCAGCCCCAGCATTTT
>TRBJ1-1|10|TRBV9|.|.
CASSPQRAFF
TGTGCCAGCAGCCCCCAGCGAGCTTTCTTT